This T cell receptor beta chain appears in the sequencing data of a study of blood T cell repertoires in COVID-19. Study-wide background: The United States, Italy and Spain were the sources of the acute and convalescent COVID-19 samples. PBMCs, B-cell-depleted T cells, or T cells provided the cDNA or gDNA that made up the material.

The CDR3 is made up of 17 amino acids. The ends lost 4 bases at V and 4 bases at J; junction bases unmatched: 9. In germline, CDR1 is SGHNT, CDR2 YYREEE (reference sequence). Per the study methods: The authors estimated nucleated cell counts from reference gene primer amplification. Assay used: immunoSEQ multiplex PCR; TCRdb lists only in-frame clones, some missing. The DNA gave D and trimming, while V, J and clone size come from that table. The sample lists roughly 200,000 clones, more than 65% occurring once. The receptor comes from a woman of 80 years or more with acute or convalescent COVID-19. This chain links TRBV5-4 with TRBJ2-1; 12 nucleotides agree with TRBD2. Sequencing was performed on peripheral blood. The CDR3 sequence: CASSTLGLAGLYNEQFF. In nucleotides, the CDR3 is TGTGCCAGCAGCACCTTAGGACTAGCGGGATTATACAATGAGCAGTTCTTC. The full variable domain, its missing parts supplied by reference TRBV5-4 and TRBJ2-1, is ETGVTQSPTHLIKTRGQQVTLRCSSQSGHNTVSWYQQALGQGPQFIFQYYREEENGRGNFPPRFSGLQFPNYSSELNVNALELDDSALYLCASSTLGLAGLYNEQFFGPGTRLTVL.